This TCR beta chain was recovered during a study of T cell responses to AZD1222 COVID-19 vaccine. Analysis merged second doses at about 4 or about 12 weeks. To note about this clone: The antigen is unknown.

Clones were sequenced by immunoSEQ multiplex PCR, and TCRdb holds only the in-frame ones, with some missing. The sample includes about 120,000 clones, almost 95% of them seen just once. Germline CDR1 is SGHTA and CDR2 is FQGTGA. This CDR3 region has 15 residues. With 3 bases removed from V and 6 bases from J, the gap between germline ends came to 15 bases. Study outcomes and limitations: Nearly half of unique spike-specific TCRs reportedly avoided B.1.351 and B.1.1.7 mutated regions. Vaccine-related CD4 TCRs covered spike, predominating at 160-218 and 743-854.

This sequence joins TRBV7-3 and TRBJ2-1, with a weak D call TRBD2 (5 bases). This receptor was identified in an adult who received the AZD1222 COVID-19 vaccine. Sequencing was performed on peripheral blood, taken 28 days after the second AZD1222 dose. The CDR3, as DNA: TGTGCCAGCAGCTTGACGACTACACCATTCAATGAGCAGTTCTTC. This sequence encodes CASSLTTTPFNEQFF.